This T cell receptor beta chain was obtained from a study of T cell repertoires in cytomegalovirus infection. About the study: Indications came from public TCR beta signatures; they pointed to CMV infection and to a matching HLA type.

In this sample, this clonotype turned up a few times. Its antigen remains unknown. General study results and limits: Accumulated public TCR beta family frequency recognized individuals carrying CMV together with the relevant HLA.

There are 15 residues in the CDR3. Trimming cost V 5 bases and J 2 bases, with 16 bases left between them. Looked up from germline, CDR1 is LNHDA and CDR2 is SQIVND (reference sequence). TCRdb re-called the reads with MiXCR, one entry per CDR3 protein. This table holds around 530,000 distinct CDR3 sequences, more than 25% found once. The rearrangement links TRBV19 to TRBJ2-7; D call uncertain. The sequence was obtained from a human donor in good health (CMV status not recorded). Some clones in this sample may be carry-over from other donors' samples. Sample: PBMCs. The CDR3 loop is CASSYSRQVTYEQYF. DNA of the CDR3: TGTGCCAGTAGTTATTCTCGACAAGTAACCTACGAGCAGTACTTC. Full variable domain (outside the CDR3, taken from reference TRBV19 and TRBJ2-7): DGGITQSPKYLFRKEGQNVTLSCEQNLNHDAMYWYRQDPGQGLRLIYYSQIVNDFQKGDIAEGYSVSREKKESFPLTVTSAQKNPTAFYLCASSYSRQVTYEQYFGPGTRLTVT.